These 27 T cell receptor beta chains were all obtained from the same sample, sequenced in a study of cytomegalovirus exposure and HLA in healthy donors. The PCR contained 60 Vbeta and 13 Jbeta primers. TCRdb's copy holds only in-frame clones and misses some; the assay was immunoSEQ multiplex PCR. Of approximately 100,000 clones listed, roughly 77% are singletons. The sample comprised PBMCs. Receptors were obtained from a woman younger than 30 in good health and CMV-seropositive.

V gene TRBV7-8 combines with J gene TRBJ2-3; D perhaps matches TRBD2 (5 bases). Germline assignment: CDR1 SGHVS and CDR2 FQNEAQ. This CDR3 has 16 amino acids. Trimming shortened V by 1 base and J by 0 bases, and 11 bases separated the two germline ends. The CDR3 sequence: CASSLVLASSTDTQYF. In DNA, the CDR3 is TGTGCCAGCAGCTTAGTTCTAGCATCTAGCACAGATACGCAGTATTTT.

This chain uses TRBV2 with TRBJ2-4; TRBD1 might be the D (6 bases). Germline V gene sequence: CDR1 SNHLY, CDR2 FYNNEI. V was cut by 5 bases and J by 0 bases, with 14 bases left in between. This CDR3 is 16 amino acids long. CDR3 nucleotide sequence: TGTGCCAGCAGTATTCAGGGGTCGAGAGCCAAAAACATTCAGTACTTC. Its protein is CASSIQGSRAKNIQYF.

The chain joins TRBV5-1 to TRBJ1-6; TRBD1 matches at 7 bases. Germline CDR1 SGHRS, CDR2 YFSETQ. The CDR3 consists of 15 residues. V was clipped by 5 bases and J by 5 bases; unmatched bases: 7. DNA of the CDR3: TGCGCCAGCAGGCTGACAGGGTCTGATAATTCACCCCTCCACTTT. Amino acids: CASRLTGSDNSPLHF.

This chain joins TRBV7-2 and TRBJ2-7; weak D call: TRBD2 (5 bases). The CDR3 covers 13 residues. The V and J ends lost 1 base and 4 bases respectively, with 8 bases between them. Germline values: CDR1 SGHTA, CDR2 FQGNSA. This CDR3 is CASSLGGGYEQYF. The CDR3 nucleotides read TGTGCCAGCAGCTTAGGTGGCGGGTACGAGCAGTACTTC.

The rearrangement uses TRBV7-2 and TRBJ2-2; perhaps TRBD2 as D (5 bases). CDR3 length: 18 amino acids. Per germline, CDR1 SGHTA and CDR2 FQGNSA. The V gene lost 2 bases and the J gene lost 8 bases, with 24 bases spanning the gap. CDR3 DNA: TGTGCCAGCAGCTTAAGGAGGATAAGCCTACCTCGAGGGGGGGAGCTGTTTTTT. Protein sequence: CASSLRRISLPRGGELFF.

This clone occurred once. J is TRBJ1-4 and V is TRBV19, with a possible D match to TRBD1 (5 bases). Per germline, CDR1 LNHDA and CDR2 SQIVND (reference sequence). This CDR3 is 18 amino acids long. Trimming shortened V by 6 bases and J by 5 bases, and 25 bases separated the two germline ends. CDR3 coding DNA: TGTGCCAGTAGCCTATCGTCGGGGGGAACCCTAAGGAATGAAAAACTGTTTTTT. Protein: CASSLSSGGTLRNEKLFF.

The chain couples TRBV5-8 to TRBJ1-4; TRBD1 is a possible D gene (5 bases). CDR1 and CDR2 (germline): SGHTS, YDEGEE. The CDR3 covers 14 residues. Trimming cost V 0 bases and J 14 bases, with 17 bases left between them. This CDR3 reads CASSLEPQGVRLFF. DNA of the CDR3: TGTGCCAGCAGCTTGGAGCCCCAGGGTGTTAGGCTGTTTTTT. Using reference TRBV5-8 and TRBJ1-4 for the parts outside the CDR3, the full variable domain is EAGVTQSPTHLIKTRGQQATLRCSPISGHTSVYWYQQALGLGLQFLLWYDEGEERNRGNFPPRFSGRQFPNYSSELNVNALELEDSALYLCASSLEPQGVRLFFGSGTQLSVL.

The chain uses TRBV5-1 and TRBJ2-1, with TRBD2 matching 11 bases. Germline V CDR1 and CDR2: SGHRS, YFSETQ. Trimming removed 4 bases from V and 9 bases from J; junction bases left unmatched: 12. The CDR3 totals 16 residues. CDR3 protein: CASSGKTSGAHTEQFF. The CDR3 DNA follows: TGCGCCAGCAGCGGGAAGACTAGCGGGGCCCACACTGAGCAGTTCTTC.

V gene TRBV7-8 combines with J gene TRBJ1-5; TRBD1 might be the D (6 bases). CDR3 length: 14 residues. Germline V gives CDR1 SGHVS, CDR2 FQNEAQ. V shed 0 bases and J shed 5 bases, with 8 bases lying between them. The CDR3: CASSLAGADQPQHF. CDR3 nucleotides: TGTGCCAGCAGCTTAGCGGGGGCGGATCAGCCCCAGCATTTT.

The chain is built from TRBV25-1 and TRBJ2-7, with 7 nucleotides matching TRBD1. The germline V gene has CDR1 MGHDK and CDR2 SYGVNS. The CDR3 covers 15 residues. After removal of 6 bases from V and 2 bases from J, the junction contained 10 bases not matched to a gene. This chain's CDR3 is CASSLDREIPYEQYF. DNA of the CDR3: TGTGCCAGCAGCCTAGACAGGGAAATACCCTACGAGCAGTACTTC.

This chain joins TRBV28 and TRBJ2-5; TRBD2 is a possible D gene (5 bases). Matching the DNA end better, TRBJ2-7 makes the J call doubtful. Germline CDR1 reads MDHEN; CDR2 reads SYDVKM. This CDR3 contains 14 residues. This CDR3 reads CASHRTGSSYEQYF. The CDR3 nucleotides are TGTGCCAGCCATCGTACGGGGAGCTCCTACGAGCAGTACTTC.

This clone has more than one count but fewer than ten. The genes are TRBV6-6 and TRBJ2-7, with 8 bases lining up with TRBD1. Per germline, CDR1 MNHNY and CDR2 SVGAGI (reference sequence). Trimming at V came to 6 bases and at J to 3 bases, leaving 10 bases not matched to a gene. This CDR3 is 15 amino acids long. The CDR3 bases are TGTGCCAGCAGCCAGGACAGGGTACTAGACTACGAGCAGTACTTC. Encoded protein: CASSQDRVLDYEQYF.

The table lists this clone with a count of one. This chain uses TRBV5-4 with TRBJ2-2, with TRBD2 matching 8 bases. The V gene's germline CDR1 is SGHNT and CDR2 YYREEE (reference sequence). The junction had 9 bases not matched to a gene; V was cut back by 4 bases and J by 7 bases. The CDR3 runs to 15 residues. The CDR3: CASSLGTSPDGELFF. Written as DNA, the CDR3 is TGTGCCAGCAGCCTTGGGACTAGTCCGGACGGGGAGCTGTTTTTT.

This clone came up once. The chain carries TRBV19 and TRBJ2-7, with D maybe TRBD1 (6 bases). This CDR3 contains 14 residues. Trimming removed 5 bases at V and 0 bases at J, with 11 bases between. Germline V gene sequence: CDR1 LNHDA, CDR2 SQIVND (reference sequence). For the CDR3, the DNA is TGTGCCAGTAGTGTTGCAGGGGTCTCCTACGAGCAGTACTTC. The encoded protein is CASSVAGVSYEQYF.

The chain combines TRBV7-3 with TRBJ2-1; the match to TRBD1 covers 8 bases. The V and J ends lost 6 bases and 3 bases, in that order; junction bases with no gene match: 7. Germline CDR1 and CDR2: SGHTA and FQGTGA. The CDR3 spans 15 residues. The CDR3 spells CASSLDRGSYNEQFF. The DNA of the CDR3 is TGTGCCAGCAGTCTCGACAGGGGAAGCTACAATGAGCAGTTCTTC.

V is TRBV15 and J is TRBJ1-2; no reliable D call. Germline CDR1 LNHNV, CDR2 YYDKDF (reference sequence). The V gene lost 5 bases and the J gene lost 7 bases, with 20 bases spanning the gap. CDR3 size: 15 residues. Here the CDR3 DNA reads TGTGCCACCAGCCGCCCAGTCCTCGCGGGAGGTGGCTACACCTTC. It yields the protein CATSRPVLAGGGYTF.

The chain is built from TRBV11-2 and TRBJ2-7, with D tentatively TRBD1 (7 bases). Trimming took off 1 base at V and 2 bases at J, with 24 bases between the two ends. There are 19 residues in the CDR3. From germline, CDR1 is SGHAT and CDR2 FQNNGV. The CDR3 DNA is TGTGCCAGCAGCTTAGCCATCGTCCCAGGGGGGCCCTTCACCTACGAGCAGTACTTC. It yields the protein CASSLAIVPGGPFTYEQYF.

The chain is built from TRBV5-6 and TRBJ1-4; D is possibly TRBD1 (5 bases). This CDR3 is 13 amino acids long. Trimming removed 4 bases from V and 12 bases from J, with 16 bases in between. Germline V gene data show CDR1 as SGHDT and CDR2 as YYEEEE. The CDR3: CASSPPWGGELFF. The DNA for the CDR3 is TGTGCCAGCAGCCCTCCCTGGGGGGGGGAACTGTTTTTT.

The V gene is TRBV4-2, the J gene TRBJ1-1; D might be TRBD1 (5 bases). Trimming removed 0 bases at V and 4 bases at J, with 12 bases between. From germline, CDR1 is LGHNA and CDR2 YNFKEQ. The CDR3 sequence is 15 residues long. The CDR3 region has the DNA TGTGCCAGCAGCCAAGATAGTCTGGGACTCACTGAAGCTTTCTTT. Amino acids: CASSQDSLGLTEAFF.

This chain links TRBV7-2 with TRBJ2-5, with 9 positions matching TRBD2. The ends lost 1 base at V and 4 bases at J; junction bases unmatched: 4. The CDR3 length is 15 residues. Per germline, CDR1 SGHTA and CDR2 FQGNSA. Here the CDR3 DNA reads TGTGCCAGCAGCTTAGGCGGGAGGGCCGGAGAGACCCAGTACTTC. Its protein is CASSLGGRAGETQYF.

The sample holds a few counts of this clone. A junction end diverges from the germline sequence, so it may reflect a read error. CDR3 sequence reads: CAGSVVVGAGEKLFF. CDR3 nucleotide sequence: TGTGCCGGCAGCGTAGTCGTTGGGGCAGGTGAAAAACTGTTTTTT. The rearrangement uses TRBV9 and TRBJ1-4; maybe TRBD1 (5 bases). The germline V gene encodes CDR1 SGDLS and CDR2 YYNGEE. CDR3 length: 15 residues.

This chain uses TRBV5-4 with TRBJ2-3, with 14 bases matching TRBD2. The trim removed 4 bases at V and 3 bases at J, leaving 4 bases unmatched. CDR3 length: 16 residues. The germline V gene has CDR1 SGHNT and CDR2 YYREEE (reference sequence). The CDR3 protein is CASSMGLAGVTDTQYF. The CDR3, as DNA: TGTGCCAGCAGCATGGGACTAGCGGGAGTGACAGATACGCAGTATTTT.

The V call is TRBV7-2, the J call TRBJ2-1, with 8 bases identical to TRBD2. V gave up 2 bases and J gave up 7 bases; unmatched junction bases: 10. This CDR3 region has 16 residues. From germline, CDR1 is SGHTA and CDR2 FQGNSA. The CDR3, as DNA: TGTGCCAGCAGCTTATATAAGCGGGAGTTCCGGAATGAGCAGTTCTTC. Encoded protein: CASSLYKREFRNEQFF.

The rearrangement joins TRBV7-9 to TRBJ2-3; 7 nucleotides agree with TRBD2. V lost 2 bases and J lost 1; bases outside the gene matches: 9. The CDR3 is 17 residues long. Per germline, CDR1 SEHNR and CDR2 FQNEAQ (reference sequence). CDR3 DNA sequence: TGTGCCAGCAGCTTAAGCCCTAAGCGGGAAGGCACAGATACGCAGTATTTT. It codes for CASSLSPKREGTDTQYF.

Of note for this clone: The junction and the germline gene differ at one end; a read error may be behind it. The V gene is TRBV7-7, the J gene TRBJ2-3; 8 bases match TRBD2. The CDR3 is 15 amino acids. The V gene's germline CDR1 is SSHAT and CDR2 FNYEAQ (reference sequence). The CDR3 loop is CASSSTSGRTDTQYF. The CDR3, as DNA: TGTGCTAGCAGCTCCACTAGCGGTCGCACAGATACGCAGTATTTT.

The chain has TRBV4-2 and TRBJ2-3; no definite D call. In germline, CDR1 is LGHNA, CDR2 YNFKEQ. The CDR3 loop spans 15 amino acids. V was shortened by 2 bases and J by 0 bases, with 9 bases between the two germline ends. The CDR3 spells CASSQSAGSTDTQYF. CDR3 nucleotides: TGTGCCAGCAGCCAATCAGCAGGTAGCACAGATACGCAGTATTTT.

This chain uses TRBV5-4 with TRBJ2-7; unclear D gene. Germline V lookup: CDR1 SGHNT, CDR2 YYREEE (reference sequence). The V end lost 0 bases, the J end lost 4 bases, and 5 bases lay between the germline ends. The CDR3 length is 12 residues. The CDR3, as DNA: TGTGCCAGCAGCTTGGGTAGATACGAGCAGTACTTC. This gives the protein CASSLGRYEQYF.